This T cell receptor (beta chain) was identified during a study of cytomegalovirus exposure and HLA in healthy donors. The CDR3 has 16 residues. From germline, CDR1 is MNHEY and CDR2 SMNVEV (reference sequence). Trimming removed 0 bases from V and 2 bases from J; junction bases left unmatched: 4. Overall study findings and caveats: A few chains linked to CMV were shown in vitro to be specific for CMV antigens. A later analysis found TCR association rates differed by HLA locus, highest for DRB1 and lowest for HLA-C. Reportedly, HLA-A and HLA-B alleles of most subjects were accurately predicted from TCR beta. Association of a missense DCLRE1C variant with TCR beta V- and J-gene trimming was reported in a later analysis.

The study ran its PCR with 60 Vbeta and 13 Jbeta primers. Profiled with immunoSEQ multiplex PCR; TCRdb holds only in-frame clones, not every one. Here the sample spans roughly 100,000 clones, more than 70% being singletons. Turning to this clone: The target antigen is unknown.

The chain uses TRBV27 and TRBJ2-5, with TRBD2 matching 9 bases. This receptor was identified in a male donor in good health and CMV-seropositive. Sample: PBMCs. The CDR3 DNA follows: TGTGCCAGCAGTTTATCGAGGGCGGGAGGGCAAGAGACCCAGTACTTC. Translated, it gives CASSLSRAGGQETQYF.